The TCR beta chain described here comes from a study of identical twins. This clonotype was counted a few times. Its antigen is not identified. Using its own MiXCR run on the 5' RACE reads, TCRdb lists one record per CDR3 protein. Of about 340,000 distinct CDR3 sequences detected, 9% to 15% appear once; the ten largest clones hold around 7.8%. The ends were cut back, 1 base at V and 5 bases at J, with 9 bases in the middle. Germline assignment: CDR1 LGHNA and CDR2 YNFKEQ. This CDR3 is built from 15 residues. Each donor (without exception) was a healthy Caucasian. General study findings and limits: Abundant beta clonotypes from cord blood bore fewer insertions; memory repertoires lacked this pattern.

The data were also submitted as part of a second study, on yellow fever vaccine responses in identical twins.

The rearrangement links TRBV4-2 to TRBJ1-6, with D uncertain. The sample comprised CD8+ T cells sorted from blood. This clonotype originated in a young woman in good health. CDR3 region: CASSQGINHNSPLHF. The CDR3 coding sequence is TGTGCCAGCAGCCAAGGGATAAATCATAATTCACCCCTCCACTTT.